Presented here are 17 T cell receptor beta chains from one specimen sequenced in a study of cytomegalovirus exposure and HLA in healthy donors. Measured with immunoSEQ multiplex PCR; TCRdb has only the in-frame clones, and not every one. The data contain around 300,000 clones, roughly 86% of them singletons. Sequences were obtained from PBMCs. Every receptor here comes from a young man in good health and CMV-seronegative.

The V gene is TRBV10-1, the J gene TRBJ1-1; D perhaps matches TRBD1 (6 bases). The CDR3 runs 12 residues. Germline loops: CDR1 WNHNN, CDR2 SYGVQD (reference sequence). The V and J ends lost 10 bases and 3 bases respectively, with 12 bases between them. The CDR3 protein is CATGTRDTEAFF. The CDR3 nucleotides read TGCGCCACCGGGACACGAGACACTGAAGCTTTCTTT.

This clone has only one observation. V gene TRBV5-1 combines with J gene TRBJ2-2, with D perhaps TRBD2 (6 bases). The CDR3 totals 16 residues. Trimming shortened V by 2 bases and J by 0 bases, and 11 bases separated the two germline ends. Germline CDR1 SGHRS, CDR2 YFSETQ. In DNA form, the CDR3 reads TGCGCCAGCAGCTTACTCGGGGGTTCGAACACCGGGGAGCTGTTTTTT. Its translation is CASSLLGGSNTGELFF.

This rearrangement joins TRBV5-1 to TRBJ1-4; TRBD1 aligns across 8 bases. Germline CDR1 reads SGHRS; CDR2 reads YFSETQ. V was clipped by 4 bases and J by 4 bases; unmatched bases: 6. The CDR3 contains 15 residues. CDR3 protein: CASSPSTGVNEKLFF. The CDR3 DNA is TGCGCCAGCAGCCCCTCGACAGGGGTTAATGAAAAACTGTTTTTT.

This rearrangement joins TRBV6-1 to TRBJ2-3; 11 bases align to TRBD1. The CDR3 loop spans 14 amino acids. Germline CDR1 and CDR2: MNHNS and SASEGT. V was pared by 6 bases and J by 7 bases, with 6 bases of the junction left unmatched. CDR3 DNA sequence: TGTGCCAGCAGCCGGGACAGGGGGAGAAATACGCAGTATTTT. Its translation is CASSRDRGRNTQYF.

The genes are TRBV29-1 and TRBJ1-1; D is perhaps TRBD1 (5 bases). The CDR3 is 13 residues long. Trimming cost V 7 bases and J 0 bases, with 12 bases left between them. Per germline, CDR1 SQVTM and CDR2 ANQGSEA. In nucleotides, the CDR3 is TGCAGCGAAACAGGCCCAATGAACACTGAAGCTTTCTTT. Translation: CSETGPMNTEAFF.

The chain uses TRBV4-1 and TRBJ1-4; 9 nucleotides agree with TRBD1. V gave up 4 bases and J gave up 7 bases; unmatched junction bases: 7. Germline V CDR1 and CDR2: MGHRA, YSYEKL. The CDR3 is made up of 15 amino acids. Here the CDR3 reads CASSRGDRDVEKLFF. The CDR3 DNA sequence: TGCGCCAGCAGCCGAGGGGACAGGGATGTTGAAAAACTGTTTTTT.

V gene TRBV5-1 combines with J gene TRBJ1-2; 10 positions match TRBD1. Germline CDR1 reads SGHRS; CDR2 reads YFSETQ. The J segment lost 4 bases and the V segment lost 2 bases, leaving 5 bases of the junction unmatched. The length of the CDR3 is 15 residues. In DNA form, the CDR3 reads TGCGCCAGCAGCTTCGGGGGACAGGGGACCTATGGCTACACCTTC. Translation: CASSFGGQGTYGYTF.

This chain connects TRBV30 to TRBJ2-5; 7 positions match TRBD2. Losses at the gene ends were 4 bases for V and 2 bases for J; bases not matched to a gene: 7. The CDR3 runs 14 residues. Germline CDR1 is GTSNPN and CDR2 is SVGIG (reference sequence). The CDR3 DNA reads TGTGCCTGGACCCGTTTGCGGGGGCAAGAGACCCAGTACTTC. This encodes CAWTRLRGQETQYF.

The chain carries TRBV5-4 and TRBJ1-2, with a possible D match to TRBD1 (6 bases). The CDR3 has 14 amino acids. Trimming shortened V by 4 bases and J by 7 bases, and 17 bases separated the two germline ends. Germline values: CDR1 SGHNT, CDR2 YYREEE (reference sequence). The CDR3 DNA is TGTGCCAGCAGCCCAGACCCAGGGGCCGGTGGCTACACCTTC. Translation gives CASSPDPGAGGYTF.

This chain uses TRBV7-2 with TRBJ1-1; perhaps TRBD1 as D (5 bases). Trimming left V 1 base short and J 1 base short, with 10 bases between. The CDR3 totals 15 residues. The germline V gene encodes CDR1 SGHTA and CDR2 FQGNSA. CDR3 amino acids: CASSLVGGSNTEAFF. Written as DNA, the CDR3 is TGTGCCAGCAGCTTAGTGGGGGGGTCGAACACTGAAGCTTTCTTT.

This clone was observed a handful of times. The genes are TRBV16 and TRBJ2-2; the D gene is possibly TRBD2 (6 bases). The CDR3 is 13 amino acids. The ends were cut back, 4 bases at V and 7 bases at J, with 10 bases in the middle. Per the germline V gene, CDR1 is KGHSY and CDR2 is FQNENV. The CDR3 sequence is CASSLASVGELFF. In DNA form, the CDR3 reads TGTGCCAGCAGCCTAGCTAGCGTCGGGGAGCTGTTTTTT.

The CDR3 sequence is CATSRDKTSGSEAFF. The CDR3 DNA is TGTGCCACCAGCAGAGATAAGACTTCAGGGTCGGAAGCTTTCTTT. V and J are TRBV15 and TRBJ1-1; weak D call: TRBD1 (5 bases). This CDR3 has 15 amino acids. V dropped 0 bases and J dropped 8 bases, with 16 bases sitting between them. The germline gives CDR1 LNHNV, CDR2 YYDKDF (reference sequence).

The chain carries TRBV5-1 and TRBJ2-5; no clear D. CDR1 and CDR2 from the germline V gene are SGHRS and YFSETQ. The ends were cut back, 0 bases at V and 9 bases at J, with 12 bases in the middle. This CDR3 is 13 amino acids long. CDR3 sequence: CASSLAESAAQYF. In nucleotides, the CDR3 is TGCGCCAGCAGCTTGGCGGAGTCGGCGGCCCAGTACTTC.

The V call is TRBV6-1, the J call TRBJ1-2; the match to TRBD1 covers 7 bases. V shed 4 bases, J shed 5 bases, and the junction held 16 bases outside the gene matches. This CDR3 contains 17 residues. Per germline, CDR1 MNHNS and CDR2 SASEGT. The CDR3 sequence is CASSGRTGFFSSYGYTF. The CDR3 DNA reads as TGTGCCAGCAGTGGTCGGACAGGCTTTTTTTCCTCTTATGGCTACACCTTC.

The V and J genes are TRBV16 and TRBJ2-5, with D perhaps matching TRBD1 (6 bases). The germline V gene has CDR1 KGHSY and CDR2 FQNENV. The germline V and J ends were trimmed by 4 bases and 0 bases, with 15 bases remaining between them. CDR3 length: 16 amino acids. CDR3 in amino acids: CASSPHQGQHQETQYF. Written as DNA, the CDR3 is TGTGCCAGCAGCCCGCATCAAGGACAGCACCAAGAGACCCAGTACTTC.

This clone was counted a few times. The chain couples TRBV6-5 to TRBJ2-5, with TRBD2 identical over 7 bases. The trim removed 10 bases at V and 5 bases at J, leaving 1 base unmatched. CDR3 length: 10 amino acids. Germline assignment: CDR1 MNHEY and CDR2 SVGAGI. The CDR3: CAIGRETQYF. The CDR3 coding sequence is TGTGCCATCGGGAGGGAGACCCAGTACTTC.

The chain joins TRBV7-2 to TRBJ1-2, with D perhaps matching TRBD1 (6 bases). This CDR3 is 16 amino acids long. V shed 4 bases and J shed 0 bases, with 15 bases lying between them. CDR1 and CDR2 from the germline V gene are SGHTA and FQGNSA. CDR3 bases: TGTGCCAGCAGCTGGCCGGGACATAAAGCTAACTATGGCTACACCTTC. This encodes CASSWPGHKANYGYTF.